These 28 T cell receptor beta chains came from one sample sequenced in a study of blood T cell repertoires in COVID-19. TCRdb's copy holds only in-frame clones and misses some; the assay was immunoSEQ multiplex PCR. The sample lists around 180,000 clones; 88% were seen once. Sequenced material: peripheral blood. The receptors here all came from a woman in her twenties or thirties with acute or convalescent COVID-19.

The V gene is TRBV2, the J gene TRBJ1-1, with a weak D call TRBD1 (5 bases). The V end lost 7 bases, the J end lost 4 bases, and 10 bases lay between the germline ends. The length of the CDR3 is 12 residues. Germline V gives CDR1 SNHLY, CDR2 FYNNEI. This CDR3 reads CASMTESTEAFF. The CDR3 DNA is TGTGCCAGCATGACAGAGAGCACTGAAGCTTTCTTT.

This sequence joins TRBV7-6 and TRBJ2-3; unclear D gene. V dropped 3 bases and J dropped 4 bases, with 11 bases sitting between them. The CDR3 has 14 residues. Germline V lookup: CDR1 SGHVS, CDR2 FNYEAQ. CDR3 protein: CASSFAGFADTQYF. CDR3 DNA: TGTGCCAGCAGCTTTGCCGGTTTCGCAGATACGCAGTATTTT.

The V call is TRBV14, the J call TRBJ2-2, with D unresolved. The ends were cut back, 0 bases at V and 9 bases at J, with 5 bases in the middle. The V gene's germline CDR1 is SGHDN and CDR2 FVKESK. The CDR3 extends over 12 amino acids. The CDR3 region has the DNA TGTGCCAGCAGCCAAGACCATCGGGAGCTGTTTTTT. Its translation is CASSQDHRELFF.

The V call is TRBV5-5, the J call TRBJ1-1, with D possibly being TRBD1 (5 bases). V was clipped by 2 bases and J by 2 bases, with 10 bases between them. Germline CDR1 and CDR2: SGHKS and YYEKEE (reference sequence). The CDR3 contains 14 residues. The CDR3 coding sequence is TGTGCCAGCAGCTTTCAGGGAGGTAACACTGAAGCTTTCTTT. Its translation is CASSFQGGNTEAFF.

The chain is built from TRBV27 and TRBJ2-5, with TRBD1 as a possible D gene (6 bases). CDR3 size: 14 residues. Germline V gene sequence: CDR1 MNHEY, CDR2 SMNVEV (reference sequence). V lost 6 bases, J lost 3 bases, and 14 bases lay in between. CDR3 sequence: CASSLTGSEETQYF. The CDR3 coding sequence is TGTGCCAGCAGCCTAACAGGGTCAGAAGAGACCCAGTACTTC.

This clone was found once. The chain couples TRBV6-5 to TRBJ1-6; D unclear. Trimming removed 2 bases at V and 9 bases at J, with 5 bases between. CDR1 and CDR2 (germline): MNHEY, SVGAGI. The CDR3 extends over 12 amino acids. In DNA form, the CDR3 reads TGTGCCAGCAGTTACCGGGGTTCACCCCTCCACTTT. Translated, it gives CASSYRGSPLHF.

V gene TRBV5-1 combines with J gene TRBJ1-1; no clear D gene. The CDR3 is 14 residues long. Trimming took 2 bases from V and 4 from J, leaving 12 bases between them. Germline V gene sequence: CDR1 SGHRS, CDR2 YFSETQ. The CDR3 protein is CASSFTEGGTEAFF. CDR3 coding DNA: TGCGCCAGCAGCTTTACGGAGGGCGGCACTGAAGCTTTCTTT. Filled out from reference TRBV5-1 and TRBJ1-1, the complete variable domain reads KAGVTQTPRYLIKTRGQQVTLSCSPISGHRSVSWYQQTPGQGLQFLFEYFSETQRNKGNFPGRFSGRQFSNSRSEMNVSTLELGDSALYLCASSFTEGGTEAFFGQGTRLTVV.

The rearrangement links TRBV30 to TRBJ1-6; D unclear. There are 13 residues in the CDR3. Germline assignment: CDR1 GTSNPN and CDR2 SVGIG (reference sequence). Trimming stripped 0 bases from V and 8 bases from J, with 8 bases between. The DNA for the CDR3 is TGTGCCTGGAGTGTACGTCGGGATTCACCCCTCCACTTT. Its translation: CAWSVRRDSPLHF.

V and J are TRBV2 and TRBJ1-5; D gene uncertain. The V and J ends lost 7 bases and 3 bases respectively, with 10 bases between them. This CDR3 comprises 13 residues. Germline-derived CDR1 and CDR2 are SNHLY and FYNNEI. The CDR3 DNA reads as TGTGCCAGCAAGGCAGGTAACAATCAGCCCCAGCATTTT. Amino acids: CASKAGNNQPQHF.

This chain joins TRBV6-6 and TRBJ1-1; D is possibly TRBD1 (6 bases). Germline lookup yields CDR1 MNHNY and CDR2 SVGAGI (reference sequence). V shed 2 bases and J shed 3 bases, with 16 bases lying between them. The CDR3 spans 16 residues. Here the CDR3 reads CASSYLGQTTDTEAFF. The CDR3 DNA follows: TGTGCCAGCAGTTACCTGGGACAAACCACCGACACTGAAGCTTTCTTT.

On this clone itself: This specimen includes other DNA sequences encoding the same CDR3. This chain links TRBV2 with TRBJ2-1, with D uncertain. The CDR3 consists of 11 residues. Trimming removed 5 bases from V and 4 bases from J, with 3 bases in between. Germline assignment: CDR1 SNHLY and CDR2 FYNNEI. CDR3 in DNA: TGTGCCAGCAGTACTTACAATGAGCAGTTCTTC. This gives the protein CASSTYNEQFF.

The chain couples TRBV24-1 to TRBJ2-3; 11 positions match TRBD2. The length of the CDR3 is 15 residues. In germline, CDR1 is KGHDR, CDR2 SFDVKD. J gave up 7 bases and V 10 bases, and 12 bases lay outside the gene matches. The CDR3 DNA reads TGTGCCACTGGGGCGGATAGCGGGAGGGCTAATACGCAGTATTTT. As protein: CATGADSGRANTQYF.

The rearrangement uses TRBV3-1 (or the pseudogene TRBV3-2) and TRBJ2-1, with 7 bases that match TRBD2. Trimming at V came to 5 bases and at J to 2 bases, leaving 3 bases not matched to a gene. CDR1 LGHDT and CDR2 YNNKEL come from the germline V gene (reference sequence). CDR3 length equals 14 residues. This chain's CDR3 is CASSKSGTYNEQFF. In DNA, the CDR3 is TGTGCCAGCAGCAAAAGCGGGACCTACAATGAGCAGTTCTTC.

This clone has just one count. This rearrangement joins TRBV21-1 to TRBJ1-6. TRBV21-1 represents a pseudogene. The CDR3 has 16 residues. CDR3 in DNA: TGTGCCAGCAGTGGCCCGCAGAGGAGGGTTTGTTCACCCCTCCACTTT. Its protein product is CASSGPQRRVCSPLHF.

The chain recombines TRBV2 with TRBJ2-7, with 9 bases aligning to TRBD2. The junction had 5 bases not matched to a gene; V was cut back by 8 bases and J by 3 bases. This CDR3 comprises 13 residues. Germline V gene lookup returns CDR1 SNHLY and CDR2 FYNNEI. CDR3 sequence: CASRGGRVYEQYF. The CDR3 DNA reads TGTGCCAGCCGCGGCGGGAGGGTCTACGAGCAGTACTTC.

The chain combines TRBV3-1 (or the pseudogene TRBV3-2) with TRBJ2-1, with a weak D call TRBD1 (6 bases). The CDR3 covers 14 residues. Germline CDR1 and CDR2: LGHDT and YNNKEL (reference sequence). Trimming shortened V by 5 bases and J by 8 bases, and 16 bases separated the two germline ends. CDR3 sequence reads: CASSYTQGTDEQFF. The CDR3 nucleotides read TGTGCCAGCAGCTATACACAGGGTACCGATGAGCAGTTCTTC.

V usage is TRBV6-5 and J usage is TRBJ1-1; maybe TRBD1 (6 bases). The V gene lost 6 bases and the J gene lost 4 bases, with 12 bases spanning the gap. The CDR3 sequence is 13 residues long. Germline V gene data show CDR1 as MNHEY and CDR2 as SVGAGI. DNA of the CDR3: TGTGCCAGCAGAAGGCCCAGGGGCACTGAAGCTTTCTTT. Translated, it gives CASRRPRGTEAFF.

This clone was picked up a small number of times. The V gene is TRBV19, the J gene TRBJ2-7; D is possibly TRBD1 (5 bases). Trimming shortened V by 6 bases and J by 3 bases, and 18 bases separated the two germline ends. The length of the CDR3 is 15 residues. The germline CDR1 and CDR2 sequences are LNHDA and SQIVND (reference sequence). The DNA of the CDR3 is TGTGCCAGTAGGAGCAAGGGGCTCACGCTCTACGAGCAGTACTTC. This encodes CASRSKGLTLYEQYF. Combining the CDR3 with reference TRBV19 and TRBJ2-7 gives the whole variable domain DGGITQSPKYLFRKEGQNVTLSCEQNLNHDAMYWYRQDPGQGLRLIYYSQIVNDFQKGDIAEGYSVSREKKESFPLTVTSAQKNPTAFYLCASRSKGLTLYEQYFGPGTRLTVT.

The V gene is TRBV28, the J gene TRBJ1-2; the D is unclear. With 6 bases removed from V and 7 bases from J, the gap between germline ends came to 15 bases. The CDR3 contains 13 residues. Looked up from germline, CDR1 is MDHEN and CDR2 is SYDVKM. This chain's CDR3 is CASSLTGRVGYTF. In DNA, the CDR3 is TGTGCCAGCAGCCTGACCGGCCGGGTTGGCTACACCTTC.

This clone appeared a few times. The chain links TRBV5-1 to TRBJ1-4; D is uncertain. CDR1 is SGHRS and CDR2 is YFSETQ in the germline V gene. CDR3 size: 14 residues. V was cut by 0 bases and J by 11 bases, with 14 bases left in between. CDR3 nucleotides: TGCGCCAGCAGCTTGGGAGAGGGAATCGGGAAACTGTTTTTT. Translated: CASSLGEGIGKLFF.

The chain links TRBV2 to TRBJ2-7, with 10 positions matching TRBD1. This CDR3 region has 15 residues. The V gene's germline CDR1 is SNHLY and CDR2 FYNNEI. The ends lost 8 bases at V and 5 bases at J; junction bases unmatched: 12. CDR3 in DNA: TGTGCCAGCGGAGAATGGGACAGGGGATTCAACGAGCAGTACTTC. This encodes CASGEWDRGFNEQYF.

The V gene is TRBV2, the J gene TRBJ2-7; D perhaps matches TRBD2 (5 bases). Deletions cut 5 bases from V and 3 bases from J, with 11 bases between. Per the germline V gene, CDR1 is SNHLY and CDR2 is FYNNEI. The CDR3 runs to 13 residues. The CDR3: CASSWLALYEQYF. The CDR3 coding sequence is TGTGCCAGCAGTTGGCTAGCCCTCTACGAGCAGTACTTC. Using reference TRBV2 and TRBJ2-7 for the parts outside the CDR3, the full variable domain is EPEVTQTPSHQVTQMGQEVILRCVPISNHLYFYWYRQILGQKVEFLVSFYNNEISEKSEIFDDQFSVERPDGSNFTLKIRSTKLEDSAMYFCASSWLALYEQYFGPGTRLTVT.

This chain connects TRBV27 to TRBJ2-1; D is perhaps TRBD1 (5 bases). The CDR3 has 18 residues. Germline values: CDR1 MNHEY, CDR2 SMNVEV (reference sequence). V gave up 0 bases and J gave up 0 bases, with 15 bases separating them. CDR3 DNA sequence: TGTGCCAGCAGTTTATCGGGGCTAGAACTCAGCTCCTACAATGAGCAGTTCTTC. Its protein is CASSLSGLELSSYNEQFF.

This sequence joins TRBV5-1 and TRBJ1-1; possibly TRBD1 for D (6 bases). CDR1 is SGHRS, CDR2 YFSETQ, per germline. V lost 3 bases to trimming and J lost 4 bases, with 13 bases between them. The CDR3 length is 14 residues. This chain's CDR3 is CASSSAIGGTEAFF. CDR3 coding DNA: TGCGCCAGCAGCTCAGCGATAGGGGGCACTGAAGCTTTCTTT.

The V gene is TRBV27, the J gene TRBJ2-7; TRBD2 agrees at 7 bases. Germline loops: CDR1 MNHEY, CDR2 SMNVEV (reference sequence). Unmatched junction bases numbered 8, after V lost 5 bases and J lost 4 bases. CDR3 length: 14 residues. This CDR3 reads CASSGGGNLYEQYF. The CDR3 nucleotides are TGTGCCAGCAGTGGGGGGGGGAACCTTTACGAGCAGTACTTC.

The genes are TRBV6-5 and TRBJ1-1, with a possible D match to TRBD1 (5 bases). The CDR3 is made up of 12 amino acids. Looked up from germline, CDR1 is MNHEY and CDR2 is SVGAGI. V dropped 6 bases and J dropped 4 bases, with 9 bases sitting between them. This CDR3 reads CASRRGGTEAFF. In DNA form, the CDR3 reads TGTGCCAGCAGGCGGGGGGGCACTGAAGCTTTCTTT.

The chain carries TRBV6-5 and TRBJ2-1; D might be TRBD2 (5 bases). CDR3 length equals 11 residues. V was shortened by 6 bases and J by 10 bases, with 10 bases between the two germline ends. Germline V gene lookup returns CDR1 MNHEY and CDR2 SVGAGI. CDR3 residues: CASRERGEQFF. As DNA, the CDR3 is TGTGCCAGCAGGGAGAGAGGGGAGCAGTTCTTC.

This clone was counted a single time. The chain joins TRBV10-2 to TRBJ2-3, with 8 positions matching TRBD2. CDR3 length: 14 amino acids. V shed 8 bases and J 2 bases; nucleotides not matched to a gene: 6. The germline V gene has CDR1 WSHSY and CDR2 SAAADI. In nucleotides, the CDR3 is TGCGCCAGCTCCCTAGCGGGCAACACAGATACGCAGTATTTT. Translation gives CASSLAGNTDTQYF.